This T cell receptor beta chain was retrieved from a study of molecular identifiers for immune sequencing clone quantification. Bulk libraries came from a prior protocol with listed TCR primers. Each CDR3 protein gets one entry after TCRdb re-called the PCR reads with MiXCR. The top ten clones hold about 0.9% of a sample with 600,000 to 650,000 distinct CDR3 sequences, about 20% of them seen once. In this sample, this clonotype turned up many times. For naive CD8 T cells, sorting used the CD8+CD4-CCR7+CD45RA+ phenotype. This clonotype was obtained from a human donor in good health. Some libraries in this study had Jurkat cell RNA spiked in. Sample: naive CD8+ T cells from blood, with Jurkat cell RNA spiked in. Stated subset: FACS-sorted CD8+CD4-CCR7+CD45RA+ naive T cells.

CDR3: CASGTGVGGQPQHF. The CDR3 coding sequence is TGTGCCAGCGGGACAGGGGTGGGAGGTCAGCCCCAGCATTTT. The chain joins TRBV6-2 or TRBV6-3 to TRBJ1-5; 10 bases align to TRBD1. V shed 8 bases, J shed 6 bases, and the junction held 7 bases outside the gene matches. This CDR3 contains 14 residues. CDR1 MNHEY and CDR2 SVGEGT come from the germline V gene.